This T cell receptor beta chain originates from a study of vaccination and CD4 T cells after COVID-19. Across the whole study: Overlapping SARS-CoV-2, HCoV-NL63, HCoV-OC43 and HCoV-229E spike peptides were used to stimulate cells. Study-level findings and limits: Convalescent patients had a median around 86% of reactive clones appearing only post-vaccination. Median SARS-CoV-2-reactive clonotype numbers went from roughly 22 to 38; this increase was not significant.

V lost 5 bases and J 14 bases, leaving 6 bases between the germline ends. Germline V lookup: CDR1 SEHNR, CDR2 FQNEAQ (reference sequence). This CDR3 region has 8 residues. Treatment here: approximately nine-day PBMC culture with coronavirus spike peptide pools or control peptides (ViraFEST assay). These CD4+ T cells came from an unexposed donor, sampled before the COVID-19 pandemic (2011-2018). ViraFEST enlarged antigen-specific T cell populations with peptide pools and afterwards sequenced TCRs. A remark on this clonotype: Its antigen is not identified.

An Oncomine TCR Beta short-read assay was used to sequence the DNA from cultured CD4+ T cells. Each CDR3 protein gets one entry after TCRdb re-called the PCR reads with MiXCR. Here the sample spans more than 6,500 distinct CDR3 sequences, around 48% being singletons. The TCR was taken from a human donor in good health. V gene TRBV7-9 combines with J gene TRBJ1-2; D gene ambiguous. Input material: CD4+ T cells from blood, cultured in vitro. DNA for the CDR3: TGTGCCAGCAGCCCTTGGACCTTC. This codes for CASSPWTF.